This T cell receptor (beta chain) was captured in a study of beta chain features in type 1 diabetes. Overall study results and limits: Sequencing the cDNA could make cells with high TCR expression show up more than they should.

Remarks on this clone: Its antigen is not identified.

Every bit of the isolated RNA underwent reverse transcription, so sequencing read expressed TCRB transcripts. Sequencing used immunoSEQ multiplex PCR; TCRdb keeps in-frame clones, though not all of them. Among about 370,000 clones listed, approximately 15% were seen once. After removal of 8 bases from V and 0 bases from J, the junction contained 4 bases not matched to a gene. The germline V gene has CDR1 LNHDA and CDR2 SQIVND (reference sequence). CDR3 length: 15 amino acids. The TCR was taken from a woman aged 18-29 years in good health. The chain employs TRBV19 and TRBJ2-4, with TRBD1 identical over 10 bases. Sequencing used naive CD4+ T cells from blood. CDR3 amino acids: CASGTGAQAKNIQYF. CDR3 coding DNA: TGTGCCAGTGGGACAGGGGCCCAAGCCAAAAACATTCAGTACTTC.